This T cell receptor beta chain was sequenced for a study of shared clonotypes between healthy human individuals. Study in general: Plates per donor: three CD4 naive, three CD4 memory, two CD8 naive, one CD8 memory.

Overall study findings and caveats: Generation probability values for non-shared clonotypes were lower than those for clonotypes shared by all four donors. Larger richness was generally estimated for naive than memory subsets. It was only blood that was sampled, and tissue repertoires likely differ.

Profiling relied on immunoSEQ multiplex PCR, and the TCRdb table lists in-frame clones only, not all of them. In the table there are roughly 1.4 million clones, approximately 98.5% of which are singletons. On this clone: Its antigen is not known.

The source is a young man in good health. The sequencing input was naive CD4+ T cells sorted from blood. Subset denoted: CD45RA+ positively selected.

The CDR3 DNA reads as TGTGCCAGCAGCTTGGGACAGCCCGGCGATACGCAGTATTTT. Amino acids: CASSLGQPGDTQYF. The chain carries TRBV11-2 and TRBJ2-3, with TRBD1 matching over 7 bases. This CDR3 is built from 14 residues. Germline V gene sequence: CDR1 SGHAT, CDR2 FQNNGV. The V gene end was trimmed by 3 bases and the J gene end by 6 bases; junction bases not matched to a gene: 6.